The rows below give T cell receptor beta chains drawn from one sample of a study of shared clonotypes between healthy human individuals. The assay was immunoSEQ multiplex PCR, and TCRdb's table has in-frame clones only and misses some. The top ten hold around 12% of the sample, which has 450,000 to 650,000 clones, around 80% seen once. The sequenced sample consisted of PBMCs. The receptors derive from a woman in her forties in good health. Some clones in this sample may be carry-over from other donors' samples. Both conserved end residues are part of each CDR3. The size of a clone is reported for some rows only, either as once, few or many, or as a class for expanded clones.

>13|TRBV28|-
CASSTTGVGGYTF
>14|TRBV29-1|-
CSVLSGVRSGGYTF
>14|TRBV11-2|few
CASSLGRVNPEAFF
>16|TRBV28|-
CASSPSRGTDHYEQYF
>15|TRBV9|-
CASSPRTGGHNEQFF
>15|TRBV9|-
CASSVDWDPNQPQHF
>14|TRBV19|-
CASSISDWNTEAFF
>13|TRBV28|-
CASSLGQGSGQYF
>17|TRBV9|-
CARSVAGTAPIGNEQFF
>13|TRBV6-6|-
CASSSPLTGGNHF
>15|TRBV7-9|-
CASSYRSSVAGELFF
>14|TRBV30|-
CAWSVGETGNTIYF
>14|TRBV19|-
CASKGTTGANVLTF
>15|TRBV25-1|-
CASSASGGKNTEAFF
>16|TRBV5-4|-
CASSPAGIRSTDTQYF
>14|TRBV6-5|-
CASSERDSEDGYTF
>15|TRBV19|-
CASSIYRGMNTEAFF
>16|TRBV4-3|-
CASSQAWGTFYNEQFF
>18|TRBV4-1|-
CASSQDPGHAYDTGELFF
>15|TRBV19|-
CASRGRTGSNQPQHF
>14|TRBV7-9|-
CASSPGTLYNEQFF
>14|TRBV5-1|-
CASSLAPLSYEQYF
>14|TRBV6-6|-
CASSRDRGNYGYTF
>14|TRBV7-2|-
CASSFSYSGNTIYF
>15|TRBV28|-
CASSYWGELGSPLHF
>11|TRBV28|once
CASGVPREQYF
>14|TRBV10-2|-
CASRNTRGGEIQYF
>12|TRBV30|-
CAWNPGANVLTF
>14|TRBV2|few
CASSPRVSNQPQHF
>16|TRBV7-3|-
CASSPRGGRNTGELFF
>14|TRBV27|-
CASSPRGVNYGYTF
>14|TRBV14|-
CASSQDRASYEQYF
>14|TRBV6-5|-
CASRSDSVSGELFF
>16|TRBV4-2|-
CASSQEIYSNTGELFF
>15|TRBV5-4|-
CASSLPGASQETQYF